The T cell receptor beta chain described here comes from a study of T cell responses to AZD1222 COVID-19 vaccine. Findings and caveats of the study: Dominant CD4 TCR responses targeted spike regions 160-218 and 743-854.

Sequencing used immunoSEQ multiplex PCR; TCRdb keeps in-frame clones, though not all of them. The sample has approximately 110,000 clones, around 83% seen once; the top ten hold almost 4.5%. About this clone: What it recognizes is unknown.

This TCR was recovered from an adult who received the AZD1222 COVID-19 vaccine. The specimen was peripheral blood, collected 28 days after the second AZD1222 dose.

The CDR3 is CASSQGEQGLQFF. The CDR3 DNA follows: TGCGCCAGCAGCCAAGGGGAACAGGGTTTGCAGTTCTTC. V and J are TRBV4-3 and TRBJ2-1, with D possibly TRBD1 on 6 matching bases. This CDR3 is built from 13 residues. V dropped 1 base and J dropped 12 bases, with 13 bases sitting between them. CDR1 is LGHNA and CDR2 is YSLEER in the germline V gene.